Here is one T cell receptor beta chain with its context. This clonotype was recorded many times. Its recognized antigen is unknown. Base qualities are not recorded, but no much larger clone differs from it by a single base. TCR repertoires of sorted CD4+ and CD8+ blood T cells from severe aplastic anemia patients and healthy subjects were deep-sequenced in the study. Ficoll-Paque density gradient centrifugation was used to isolate peripheral blood mononuclear cells. Before DNA extraction, CD4+ and CD8+ T cells were sorted with FACS or magnetic beads. V is pruned by 3 bases and J by 3 bases, leaving 4 bases of the junction without a gene match. From a lookup of the germline V gene, CDR1 and CDR2 are SGHTA and FQGNSA. Spanning cysteine to phenylalanine, the CDR3 consists of 15 amino acids. Only the CDR3 DNA stays, 45 bases, in frame from base 1. This entry belongs to a study of CD8+CD57+ T cells in acquired aplastic anemia (dated 2018 in TCRdb). About the full investigation: On average, sorted CD4+ and CD8+ cells yielded around 3.4 ug of extracted DNA, with a range of roughly 0.18 to 30 ug. An average of approximately 9.8 million reads for CD4+ cells and roughly 12 million reads for CD8+ cells was obtained from healthy donor samples.

Genomic DNA was used as template for profiling of TCR beta VDJ combinations and CDR3 sequences. TCR repertoire sequencing was run on an Illumina HiSeq 2000. In the authors' own workflow: Repertoire assessment relied on Simpson's diversity index, CDR3 size and DJ length profiles, and TRBV/TRBJ rearrangement plots. Whichever DNA sequence was most abundant in the deep sequencing data was defined as the immunodominant clone. CDR3 amino acid sequences were screened for sharing across subjects and compared with published repertoires and the VDJdb database. TCRdb cleaned the public reads at Q25 with fastp, built clones with MiXCR and kept in-frame beta chains. Merged by CDR3 protein, the rows form single entries marked with the most common genes and DNA. It is TCRdb's table, rather than the study itself, that gives the V and J calls and clone size. For this sample the table gives about 130,000 distinct CDR3 sequences, of which around 46% were detected only once. The leading ten clones occupy about 2.5% of the sample.

The study at large found these results: Although 25 to 30 CD8+ CDR3 sequences were shared by patients and controls, these sequences appeared highly expressed in patients and within the immunodominant clones of patients. Patients and healthy controls showed no significant difference in CD8+ Simpson's diversity (P=0.060).

This TCR was sampled from a human donor in good health, serving as a control. This chain joins TRBV7-2 to TRBJ1-2, with 10 junctional bases fitting TRBD1. Sequenced: sorted CD4+, CD8+, or CD8+CD57+ T cells (not recorded which) from PBMCs. The DNA sequence follows: TGTGCCAGCAGCTTGACAGGGGGCGCCGACTATGGCTACACCTTC. Its coded protein is CASSLTGGADYGYTF.